Below are 13 T cell receptor beta chains sequenced from a single sample in a study of T cells after yellow fever vaccination. TCRdb reprocessed the 5' RACE reads via MiXCR and lists one record per CDR3 protein. Seen here are around 610,000 distinct CDR3 sequences, roughly 13% observed once, and the top ten hold roughly 13%. Sequenced here: PBMCs, sampled on the day of the yellow fever booster vaccination. The receptor source for this set is a young man who received the YFV17D yellow fever vaccine.

This clonotype was picked up a small number of times. This chain uses TRBV5-1 with TRBJ2-7, with a tentative D call TRBD1 (5 bases). Per germline, CDR1 SGHRS and CDR2 YFSETQ. The CDR3 totals 13 residues. The V end lost 3 bases, the J end lost 5 bases, and 12 bases lay between the germline ends. The CDR3 here is CASSSDIFHEQYF. DNA for the CDR3: TGCGCCAGCAGCTCGGACATTTTCCACGAGCAGTACTTC.

In its sample, this clonotype was seen a few times. This chain links TRBV7-2 with TRBJ2-1; no clear D. The ends were cut back, 5 bases at V and 2 bases at J, with 7 bases in the middle. Germline V gene sequence: CDR1 SGHTA, CDR2 FQGNSA. This CDR3 region has 13 residues. The CDR3 sequence: CASSIRPYNEQFF. As DNA, the CDR3 is TGTGCCAGCAGCATAAGGCCCTACAATGAGCAGTTCTTC.

This clonotype was detected only a few times. A junction boundary mismatches the germline segment, possibly from a read error. The rearrangement uses TRBV6-2 or TRBV6-3 and TRBJ2-3; D unresolved. This CDR3 is built from 12 residues. Germline V gives CDR1 MNHEY, CDR2 SVGEGT. The CDR3 protein is CASSPTRNTHYF. CDR3 DNA sequence: TGTGCCAGCAGTCCTACCAGGAATACGCATTATTTT.

This clonotype was observed a few times. The V and J genes are TRBV12-3 or TRBV12-4 and TRBJ1-5; D gene ambiguous. The CDR3 totals 14 residues. Trimming removed 5 bases from V and 2 bases from J, with 10 bases in between. The CDR3 is CASSRQRGNQPQHF. DNA of the CDR3: TGTGCCAGCAGTCGACAACGAGGCAATCAGCCCCAGCATTTT.

This clonotype has a handful of counts. J is TRBJ2-4 and V is TRBV27; D is uncertain. The CDR3 spans 17 residues. Trimming left V 5 bases short and J 0 bases short, with 17 bases between. Germline lookup yields CDR1 MNHEY and CDR2 SMNVEV (reference sequence). Here the CDR3 reads CASSPLSDYLAKNIQYF. CDR3 in DNA: TGTGCCAGCAGTCCCTTGTCCGATTACTTAGCCAAAAACATTCAGTACTTC.

The chain couples TRBV12-3 or TRBV12-4 to TRBJ2-1; D unresolved. This CDR3 contains 12 residues. The V and J ends lost 5 bases and 12 bases respectively, with 14 bases between them. In DNA form, the CDR3 reads TGTGCCAGCAGTCCGGGTAGCCTCTGGCAGTTCTTC. Translation gives CASSPGSLWQFF.

The chain has TRBV20-1 and TRBJ2-3, with D possibly TRBD2 on 5 matching bases. Trimming shortened V by 7 bases and J by 1 base, and 15 bases separated the two germline ends. CDR1 DFQATT and CDR2 SNEGSKA come from the germline V gene (reference sequence). The CDR3 is made up of 14 amino acids. CDR3 in DNA: TGCAGTGTGGCTCGTGGGCGGGGCACAGATACGCAGTATTTT. This sequence encodes CSVARGRGTDTQYF.

J is TRBJ2-2 and V is TRBV14, with 11 nucleotides matching TRBD1. Germline values: CDR1 SGHDN, CDR2 FVKESK. Trimming cost V 3 bases and J 7 bases; bases outside gene matches: 7. The CDR3 is 16 residues long. This chain's CDR3 is CASSHWTGGSSGELFF. The DNA for the CDR3 is TGTGCCAGCAGCCACTGGACAGGGGGCTCTAGCGGGGAGCTGTTTTTT.

Many counts were recorded for this clonotype. The chain couples TRBV4-3 to TRBJ2-1; perhaps TRBD1 as D (6 bases). Germline CDR1 and CDR2: LGHNA and YSLEER. Trimming removed 3 bases from V and 0 bases from J, with 12 bases in between. The CDR3 is made up of 16 amino acids. As DNA, the CDR3 is TGCGCCAGCAGCCAGACCACAGGGAACTCCTACAATGAGCAGTTCTTC. It yields the protein CASSQTTGNSYNEQFF.

On this clonotype: Being one base from a much bigger clone, this may be a read error. Because the CDR3 is missing its conserved closing phenylalanine or tryptophan, this is likely a read error. This rearrangement joins TRBV20-1 to TRBJ2-7, with TRBD1 as a possible D gene (7 bases). Deletions cut 6 bases from V and 5 bases from J, with 20 bases between. Germline assignment: CDR1 DFQATT and CDR2 SNEGSKA (reference sequence). The CDR3 runs to 14 residues. The CDR3 nucleotides read TGCAGTGCACAAAGGGGGCCCAGCGGGCACGAGCAGTACTGC. Protein product: CSAQRGPSGHEQYC.

This clonotype came up many times. The chain couples TRBV19 to TRBJ1-2, with D unresolved. CDR1 and CDR2 (germline): LNHDA, SQIVND (reference sequence). The CDR3 length is 12 residues. The V end was cut by 5 bases, the J end by 8 bases, with 12 bases between. CDR3 in amino acids: CASSVPGEGYTF. DNA for the CDR3: TGTGCCAGTAGTGTCCCCGGGGAAGGCTACACCTTC.

This clonotype came up a few times. The rearrangement links TRBV27 to TRBJ1-2; D uncertain. CDR3 length equals 15 residues. V dropped 0 bases and J dropped 0 bases, with 8 bases sitting between them. Germline V gene sequence: CDR1 MNHEY, CDR2 SMNVEV (reference sequence). CDR3 amino acids: CASSLSAEPNYGYTF. The CDR3 DNA reads as TGTGCCAGCAGTTTATCCGCAGAGCCTAACTATGGCTACACCTTC.

V gene TRBV20-1 combines with J gene TRBJ2-7; 13 nucleotides match TRBD2. CDR3 size: 16 residues. V lost 0 bases to trimming and J lost 4 bases; unmatched junction nucleotides: 6. Per the germline V gene, CDR1 is DFQATT and CDR2 is SNEGSKA (reference sequence). CDR3 loop: CSARDPGTSGKYEQYF. In DNA, the CDR3 is TGCAGTGCTAGAGATCCCGGGACTAGCGGGAAATACGAGCAGTACTTC.